A selection of T cell receptor beta chains follows, all from one sample in a study of early T cells in non-severe SARS-CoV-2 infection. One entry per CDR3 protein, called by TCRdb with MiXCR from the 5' RACE reads. The table has fewer than 120,000 distinct CDR3 sequences, over 9.5% seen once; the top ten hold about 4%. Sequencing was performed on whole blood, taken at baseline. The receptors derive from an adult who was a healthcare worker with PCR-confirmed SARS-CoV-2 infection or an uninfected control (not recorded which). Each CDR3 is given with its conserved first and last residue. The D gene is left open where the match is weak. Rows give clone size only sometimes, using once, few, many, or a class for an expanded clone.

.	TRBV2	TRBD2	TRBJ2-3	CASSGGTSGLGTDTQYF	TGTGCCAGCAGTGGGGGGACTAGCGGGCTTGGCACAGATACGCAGTATTTT
.	TRBV12-3/TRBV12-4	.	TRBJ2-5	CASSLADRQETQYF	TGTGCCAGCAGTTTAGCAGATCGGCAAGAGACCCAGTACTTC
many	TRBV5-4	.	TRBJ1-5	CASSLDDQPQHF	TGTGCCAGCAGCTTGGACGATCAGCCCCAGCATTTT
.	TRBV7-9	.	TRBJ2-2	CASVADTGELFF	TGTGCCAGCGTCGCGGACACCGGGGAGCTGTTTTTT
few	TRBV5-1	.	TRBJ2-2	CASARDTGELFF	TGCGCCAGCGCGCGGGACACCGGGGAGCTGTTTTTT
few	TRBV6-6	TRBD1	TRBJ2-7	CASRPGQGARYEQYF	TGTGCCAGCAGACCCGGACAGGGGGCGCGGTACGAGCAGTACTTC
many	TRBV12-3/TRBV12-4	.	TRBJ2-3	CARPRGARGATDTQYF	TGTGCCAGACCTCGAGGGGCCAGAGGGGCCACAGATACGCAGTATTTT
.	TRBV2	.	TRBJ2-1	CASTSRVSYNEQFF	TGTGCCAGCACCTCAAGGGTGTCCTACAATGAGCAGTTCTTC
.	TRBV10-3	.	TRBJ2-2	CAISRDSGNTGELFF	TGTGCCATCAGTCGAGACTCCGGTAACACCGGGGAGCTGTTTTTT
.	TRBV27	TRBD1	TRBJ2-2	CASSSQGAGTGELFF	TGTGCCAGCAGTTCCCAGGGGGCCGGCACCGGGGAGCTGTTTTTT
few	TRBV11-1	.	TRBJ1-1	CASSGLSQGNTEAFF	TGTGCCAGCAGCGGCCTGAGCCAGGGCAACACTGAAGCTTTCTTT
few	TRBV5-1	.	TRBJ2-2	CASSLPRQANTGELFF	TGCGCCAGCAGCTTGCCCCGACAAGCGAACACCGGGGAGCTGTTTTTT
.	TRBV10-3	TRBD2	TRBJ2-4	CAISETAGSVALAKNIQYF	TGTGCCATCAGTGAGACAGCGGGGTCGGTAGCCCTAGCCAAAAACATTCAGTACTTC
.	TRBV20-1	.	TRBJ2-7	CSARDSRLLTYEQYF	TGCAGTGCTAGAGATAGCCGGCTACTTACCTACGAGCAGTACTTC
.	TRBV20-1	.	TRBJ1-2	CSAPRPNSYGYTF	TGCAGTGCTCCAAGACCGAATTCATATGGCTACACCTTC
.	TRBV2	.	TRBJ2-4	CARAMEPNIQYF	TGTGCCAGAGCAATGGAACCAAACATTCAGTACTTC
few	TRBV7-2	TRBD2	TRBJ2-2	CASSILAGANTGELFF	TGTGCCAGCAGCATCTTAGCGGGAGCTAACACCGGGGAGCTGTTTTTT
.	TRBV19	.	TRBJ2-7	CASSMVGGLSYEQYF	TGTGCCAGTAGTATGGTTGGGGGCCTCTCCTACGAGCAGTACTTC
few	TRBV20-1	.	TRBJ2-5	CSATKGGRVETQYF	TGCAGTGCGACCAAGGGAGGTCGCGTAGAGACCCAGTACTTC
few	TRBV5-4	TRBD1	TRBJ1-1	CASSWGQGSTNTEAFF	TGTGCCAGCAGCTGGGGACAGGGGAGTACGAACACTGAAGCTTTCTTT
many	TRBV30	.	TRBJ2-5	CAWSWRGETQYF	TGTGCCTGGAGTTGGCGGGGAGAGACCCAGTACTTC
.	TRBV20-1	TRBD2	TRBJ2-1	CSASNSGGLNEQFF	TGCAGTGCTAGTAATAGCGGGGGATTGAATGAGCAGTTCTTC
many	TRBV11-2	TRBD2	TRBJ2-1	CASVLAGAYNEQFF	TGTGCCAGCGTACTAGCGGGGGCCTACAATGAGCAGTTCTTC
.	TRBV3-1	TRBD2	TRBJ2-1	CASSPSGYHNEQFF	TGTGCCAGCAGCCCTAGCGGTTACCACAATGAGCAGTTCTTC
few	TRBV5-1	TRBD2	TRBJ2-1	CASSPPTSGGFNEQFF	TGCGCCAGCAGCCCCCCTACTAGCGGGGGATTCAATGAGCAGTTCTTC
.	TRBV28	TRBD2	TRBJ2-1	CASCLWGQREGYEQFF	TGTGCCAGCTGTCTCTGGGGGCAGCGGGAGGGTTATGAGCAGTTCTTC
.	TRBV12-5	.	TRBJ2-3	CASGFNPTDTQYF	TGTGCTAGTGGTTTTAATCCCACAGATACGCAGTATTTT
few	TRBV6-1	.	TRBJ1-1	CASSRVGPARAEAFF	TGTGCCAGCAGCCGAGTAGGGCCCGCCCGGGCTGAAGCTTTCTTT
few	TRBV20-1	TRBD1	TRBJ1-2	CSARTSQGALGYTF	TGCAGTGCGAGGACAAGTCAGGGGGCGCTTGGCTACACCTTC
.	TRBV25-1	.	TRBJ2-5	CASSDPLWAQETQYF	TGTGCCAGCAGTGACCCCCTTTGGGCCCAAGAGACCCAGTACTTC
.	TRBV18	.	TRBJ2-6	CASSPSGAGANVLTF	TGTGCCAGCTCACCATCAGGGGCTGGGGCCAACGTCCTGACTTTC
few	TRBV6-6	.	TRBJ2-7	CASSYSAGYEQYF	TGTGCCAGCAGTTACTCCGCCGGCTACGAGCAGTACTTC
.	TRBV10-1	.	TRBJ1-1	CASSPDGVNTEAFF	TGCGCCAGCAGTCCGGACGGAGTGAACACTGAAGCTTTCTTT
.	TRBV6-5	TRBD1	TRBJ2-4	CASSRGTGEGNIQYF	TGTGCCAGCAGTCGCGGGACAGGGGAAGGGAACATTCAGTACTTC
few	TRBV6-6	.	TRBJ1-3	CASSLHGGPGNTIYF	TGTGCCAGCAGCTTACACGGGGGGCCTGGAAACACCATATATTTT
.	TRBV9	.	TRBJ2-1	CASSVEQPNEQFF	TGTGCCAGCAGCGTAGAACAGCCCAATGAGCAGTTCTTC
many	TRBV20-1	.	TRBJ2-6	CSANGAPSGANVLTF	TGCAGTGCTAACGGTGCCCCCTCTGGGGCCAACGTCCTGACTTTC
few	TRBV11-1	.	TRBJ2-3	CASSLLGLDTQYF	TGTGCCAGCAGCTTACTGGGGCTAGATACGCAGTATTTT